The entry that follows covers one T cell receptor (beta chain) sequence. Its antigen remains unidentified. The data were taken from a study of T-cell reconstitution after alpha-beta-depleted transplantation in children. Unique molecular identifiers were incorporated when the TCRbeta library was constructed. MiXCR was run by TCRdb on the PCR reads, yielding one entry per CDR3 protein. The repertoire holds around 270,000 distinct CDR3 sequences, roughly 9.1% seen once, with 7.5% in the top ten. Per the germline V gene, CDR1 is MNHEY and CDR2 is SVGEGT. The CDR3 runs 13 residues. The germline V and J ends were trimmed by 7 bases and 5 bases, with 12 bases remaining between them. Study results and caveats: TCRbeta diversity was high at day 60 in some patients (a result of surviving recipient T cells and thymic progenitors). T-cell numbers and diversity one year post-transplant derived largely from freshly generated T cells. After transplant, at about two months, alpha-beta T cells were reportedly derived from several hundred expanded graft clones.

This TCR was sampled from a boy younger than two with acute myeloid leukemia, due to receive a stem cell transplant. The V call is TRBV6-2 or TRBV6-3, the J call TRBJ1-5, with D uncertain. The sample in question was PBMCs, obtained before TCRalphabeta/CD19-depleted stem cell transplant. The CDR3: CASTRELDQPQHF. In DNA, the CDR3 is TGTGCCAGCACTAGGGAACTGGATCAGCCCCAGCATTTT.